The T cell receptor beta chain under discussion was sequenced for a study of CD8+CD57+ T cells in acquired aplastic anemia. Study summary: The study obtained an average of about 3.2 ug of DNA from sorted CD4+ and CD8+ cells. Where healthy donors were concerned, CD4+ cells averaged about 10 million reads.

Note on this clonotype: Its antigen is unidentified.

Genomic DNA constituted the template upon which TCR beta VDJ and CDR3 profiling was performed. TCRdb processed the reads anew with MiXCR; each CDR3 protein has one entry. The repertoire includes around 200,000 distinct CDR3 sequences, 61% of them detected once, and approximately 30% sits in the top ten. This CDR3 is built from 14 residues. Germline CDR1 and CDR2: SEHNR and FQNEAQ (reference sequence). Trimming cost V 3 bases and J 1 base, with 9 bases left between them. Study findings and constraints: Patients and controls shared roughly 30 CD8+ CDR3 sequences, which appeared highly expressed in patients and within their immunodominant clones.

The TCR sequence derives from a human donor in good health. Sequencing was done on a sample of sorted CD4+, CD8+, or CD8+CD57+ T cells (not recorded which) from PBMCs. The chain combines TRBV7-9 with TRBJ1-1; the D gene is possibly TRBD1 (6 bases). This CDR3 reads CASSFVDRNTEAFF. DNA of the CDR3: TGTGCCAGCAGCTTCGTGGACAGGAACACTGAAGCTTTCTTT.